Below are 21 T cell receptor beta chains sequenced from a single sample in a study of blood T cell repertoires in COVID-19 (TCRdb year 2020). The library was produced with the immunoSEQ multiplex PCR assay. Drawn from immuneACCESS, this table holds only the in-frame rearrangements with V and J called that TCRdb kept. Clones are partly lost; checked studies trace under half to an unresolved V gene and leave the rest unexplained. Present in this sample are around 200,000 clones, 70% to 90% of which were seen just once. The ten largest clones represent under 11% of the sample. Specimen: peripheral blood. All receptors derive from a woman older than 75 with acute or convalescent COVID-19.

This clone was found once. The chain combines TRBV29-1 with TRBJ2-2; TRBD2 matches at 10 bases. V shed 4 bases, J shed 4 bases, and the junction held 6 bases outside the gene matches. CDR1 SQVTM and CDR2 ANQGSEA come from the germline V gene. The CDR3 sequence is 15 residues long. The DNA of the CDR3 is TGCAGCGTTGCCAGAGCGGGGGGGCGCACCGGGGAGCTGTTTTTT. It is translated as CSVARAGGRTGELFF.

J is TRBJ2-3 and V is TRBV7-9; 9 nucleotides agree with TRBD2. CDR1 and CDR2 (germline): SEHNR, FQNEAQ (reference sequence). The CDR3 has 15 amino acids. V lost 5 bases to trimming and J lost 3 bases; unmatched junction nucleotides: 6. CDR3 sequence: CASSRGGGVTDTQYF. DNA for the CDR3: TGTGCCAGCAGCCGGGGCGGGGGGGTTACAGATACGCAGTATTTT.

The CDR3 protein is CASSLAITEAFF. The CDR3 DNA reads TGTGCCAGCTCGCTGGCAATCACTGAAGCTTTCTTT. The V and J genes are TRBV18 and TRBJ1-1; D call uncertain. The CDR3 loop spans 12 amino acids. Germline-derived CDR1 and CDR2 are KGHSH and LQKENI. V lost 6 bases, J lost 4 bases, and 9 bases lay in between. Filled out from reference TRBV18 and TRBJ1-1, the complete variable domain reads NAGVMQNPRHLVRRRGQEARLRCSPMKGHSHVYWYRQLPEEGLKFMVYLQKENIIDESGMPKERFSAEFPKEGPSILRIQQVVRGDSAAYFCASSLAITEAFFGQGTRLTVV.

The chain links TRBV3-1 (or the pseudogene TRBV3-2) to TRBJ2-3, with D perhaps TRBD2 (5 bases). Trimming shortened V by 1 base and J by 4 bases, and 15 bases separated the two germline ends. The CDR3 spans 16 residues. CDR1 LGHDT and CDR2 YNNKEL come from the germline V gene (reference sequence). CDR3 DNA: TGTGCCAGCAGCCAAGGAGGACGGGAAGCAGCAGATACGCAGTATTTT. This gives the protein CASSQGGREAADTQYF.

V gene TRBV21-1 combines with J gene TRBJ1-4; the D segment call TRBD1 is taken from the table without a DNA check. TRBV21-1 is a pseudogene locus. The CDR3 length is 18 residues. The CDR3 is CASSKRTGRNATNEKLFF. DNA of the CDR3: TGTGCCAGCAGCAAAAGGACAGGGAGGAATGCAACTAATGAAAAACTGTTTTTT.

The gene calls are TRBV28 and TRBJ2-7; D unresolved. V dropped 3 bases and J dropped 0 bases, with 6 bases sitting between them. CDR1 and CDR2 (germline): MDHEN, SYDVKM. The CDR3 loop spans 13 amino acids. CDR3 amino acids: CASSFASSYEQYF. DNA for the CDR3: TGTGCCAGCAGTTTCGCGAGCTCCTACGAGCAGTACTTC.

This clone was detected ten times or more. The gene calls are TRBV5-8 and TRBJ2-3; D not resolved. V lost 7 bases and J lost 1, with 10 bases in between. Germline CDR1 reads SGHTS; CDR2 reads YDEGEE. The CDR3 is 13 amino acids. The CDR3 reads CASQTEGTDTQYF. Here the CDR3 DNA reads TGTGCCAGCCAAACAGAAGGCACAGATACGCAGTATTTT.

The rearrangement uses TRBV7-9 and TRBJ2-5, with a tentative D call TRBD2 (6 bases). Trimming removed 4 bases at V and 1 base at J, with 10 bases between. CDR1 and CDR2 from the germline V gene are SEHNR and FQNEAQ (reference sequence). The CDR3 contains 14 residues. CDR3 protein: CASSYATSQETQYF. CDR3 DNA sequence: TGTGCCAGCAGCTACGCGACTAGCCAAGAGACCCAGTACTTC.

The genes are TRBV9 and TRBJ1-1; D not resolved. The V gene lost 4 bases and the J gene lost 0 bases, with 10 bases spanning the gap. Germline CDR1 reads SGDLS; CDR2 reads YYNGEE. The CDR3 has 14 residues. CDR3 bases: TGTGCCAGCAGCTTAGAACAGATGAACACTGAAGCTTTCTTT. Translated, it gives CASSLEQMNTEAFF.

The chain uses TRBV27 and TRBJ2-5; 8 nucleotides align to TRBD1. Trimming cost V 2 bases and J 5 bases; bases outside gene matches: 7. Germline V gene lookup returns CDR1 MNHEY and CDR2 SMNVEV (reference sequence). CDR3 length: 15 residues. The CDR3 sequence: CASSLRQGAWETQYF. For the CDR3, the DNA is TGTGCCAGCAGTTTAAGGCAGGGGGCGTGGGAGACCCAGTACTTC.

This chain connects TRBV30 to TRBJ2-3; D is unresolved. V was clipped by 2 bases and J by 2 bases, with 14 bases between them. The CDR3 totals 15 residues. Germline V gene lookup returns CDR1 GTSNPN and CDR2 SVGIG (reference sequence). The CDR3 protein is CAWSHTGGFTDTQYF. The CDR3 nucleotides read TGTGCCTGGAGTCATACTGGCGGTTTCACAGATACGCAGTATTTT.

The gene calls are TRBV12-5 and TRBJ1-2; weak D call: TRBD1 (5 bases). The CDR3 has 14 amino acids. CDR1 is LGHNT and CDR2 is FRNRAP in the germline V gene. The ends were cut back, 1 base at V and 4 bases at J, with 10 bases in the middle. The CDR3 nucleotides read TGTGCTAGTGGTTTGGAGGGGTGGGGCTATGGCTACACCTTC. As protein: CASGLEGWGYGYTF.

This sequence joins TRBV25-1 and TRBJ2-7, with D maybe TRBD1 (6 bases). This CDR3 is built from 16 residues. Between the trimmed V and J ends, which lost 5 bases and 3 bases, there was a span of 20 bases. Germline CDR1 MGHDK, CDR2 SYGVNS. The CDR3 spells CASSSGTLLSIYEQYF. The CDR3, as DNA: TGTGCCAGCAGTTCCGGGACATTATTAAGTATCTACGAGCAGTACTTC.

This chain links TRBV18 with TRBJ2-3; D gene ambiguous. Germline V lookup: CDR1 KGHSH, CDR2 LQKENI. CDR3 size: 13 residues. V lost 5 bases to trimming and J lost 0 bases, with 6 bases between them. The CDR3 protein is CASSSHSTDTQYF. CDR3 DNA sequence: TGTGCCAGCTCATCCCATAGCACAGATACGCAGTATTTT.

The DNA of the CDR3 is TGTGCCTGGGACCGGACAGCTATGAACACTGAAGCTTTCTTT. Protein: CAWDRTAMNTEAFF. This chain joins TRBV30 and TRBJ1-1; a weak D match, TRBD1 (6 bases). The V gene's germline CDR1 is GTSNPN and CDR2 SVGIG (reference sequence). This CDR3 has 14 amino acids. Trimming took 5 bases from V and 0 from J, leaving 13 bases between them. Using reference TRBV30 and TRBJ1-1 for the parts outside the CDR3, the full variable domain is SQTIHQWPATLVQPVGSPLSLECTVEGTSNPNLYWYRQAAGRGLQLLFYSVGIGQISSEVPQNLSASRPQDRQFILSSKKLLLSDSGFYLCAWDRTAMNTEAFFGQGTRLTVV.

The rearrangement joins TRBV7-9 to TRBJ2-5, with 7 bases aligning to TRBD1. The CDR3 has 14 amino acids. With V trimmed by 4 bases and J by 9 bases, 11 bases remained unmatched. Per germline, CDR1 SEHNR and CDR2 FQNEAQ (reference sequence). CDR3 bases: TGTGCCAGCAGCTCATTACAGGGGCCCGGGGCCCAGTACTTC. Translation: CASSSLQGPGAQYF.

This clone occurred once. The chain joins TRBV7-9 to TRBJ1-4; D gene uncertain. V was clipped by 8 bases and J by 5 bases, with 15 bases between them. Germline CDR1 is SEHNR and CDR2 is FQNEAQ (reference sequence). This CDR3 region has 14 residues. The CDR3 DNA follows: TGTGCCAGCGGGCGCGGACGGGAAAATGAAAAACTGTTTTTT. It encodes CASGRGRENEKLFF. The full variable domain, its missing parts supplied by reference TRBV7-9 and TRBJ1-4, is DTGVSQNPRHKITKRGQNVTFRCDPISEHNRLYWYRQTLGQGPEFLTYFQNEAQLEKSRLLSDRFSAERPKGSFSTLEIQRTEQGDSAMYLCASGRGRENEKLFFGSGTQLSVL.

V usage is TRBV4-1 and J usage is TRBJ1-2; TRBD1 is a possible D gene (5 bases). This CDR3 has 14 amino acids. Germline V lookup: CDR1 MGHRA, CDR2 YSYEKL. The V and J ends lost 0 bases and 2 bases respectively, with 7 bases between them. The CDR3 DNA is TGCGCCAGCAGCCAAGAAAACAGGAACTATGGCTACACCTTC. Protein product: CASSQENRNYGYTF.

Details on this clone: One base away lies a much larger clone, so this may be a sequencing read error. The chain couples TRBV19 to TRBJ2-3, with D tentatively TRBD1 (6 bases). Germline values: CDR1 LNHDA, CDR2 SQIVND (reference sequence). The CDR3 totals 12 residues. The CDR3 here is CTSSTGLDTQYF. The CDR3 DNA reads as TGTACCAGTAGTACAGGGTTGGATACGCAGTATTTT.

The rearrangement uses TRBV5-1 and TRBJ1-1; D remains ambiguous. CDR3 length: 15 residues. Germline V gene data show CDR1 as SGHRS and CDR2 as YFSETQ. The V and J ends lost 4 bases and 1 base respectively, with 14 bases between them. The CDR3 here is CASSEDGVGNTEAFF. In nucleotides, the CDR3 is TGCGCCAGCAGCGAGGACGGGGTTGGGAACACTGAAGCTTTCTTT.

V usage is TRBV27 and J usage is TRBJ1-5; D might be TRBD1 (6 bases). Trimming removed 10 bases from V and 1 base from J, with 17 bases in between. The CDR3 sequence is 15 residues long. The V gene's germline CDR1 is MNHEY and CDR2 SMNVEV (reference sequence). In nucleotides, the CDR3 is TGTGCCACCGCCGCGGGGGCAGGCAGCAATCAGCCCCAGCATTTT. Translated, it gives CATAAGAGSNQPQHF.